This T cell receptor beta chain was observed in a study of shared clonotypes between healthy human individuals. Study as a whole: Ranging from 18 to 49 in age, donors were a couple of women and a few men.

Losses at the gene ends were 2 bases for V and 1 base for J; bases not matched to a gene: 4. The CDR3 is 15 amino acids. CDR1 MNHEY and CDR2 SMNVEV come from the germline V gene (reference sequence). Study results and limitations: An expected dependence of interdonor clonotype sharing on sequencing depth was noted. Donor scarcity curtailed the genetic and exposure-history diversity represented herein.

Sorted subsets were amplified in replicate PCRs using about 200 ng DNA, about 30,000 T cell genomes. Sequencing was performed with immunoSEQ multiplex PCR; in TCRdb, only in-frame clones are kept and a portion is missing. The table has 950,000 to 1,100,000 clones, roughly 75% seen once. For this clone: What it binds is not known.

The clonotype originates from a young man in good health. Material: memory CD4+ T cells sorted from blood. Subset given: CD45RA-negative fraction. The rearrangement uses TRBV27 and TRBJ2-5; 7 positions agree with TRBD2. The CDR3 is CASSLEGRAQETQYF. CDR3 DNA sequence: TGTGCCAGCAGTTTAGAGGGGAGGGCCCAAGAGACCCAGTACTTC.